This TCR beta chain was sequenced during a study of technical replicates of blood from a handful of donors (dated by TCRdb to about 2017). Including the terminal cysteine and phenylalanine, the CDR3 comprises 16 residues. Only the CDR3 part of the read is kept: 48 bases, read in frame from the first base. CDR1 is given as SGHTA and CDR2 as FQGNSA, both from the germline V gene. The V end gives up 2 bases and the J end 7 bases, leaving 10 bases in the junction not matched to a gene. Receptor libraries were prepared by the immunoSEQ multiplex PCR assay. Drawn from immuneACCESS, this table holds only the in-frame rearrangements with V and J called that TCRdb kept. Clones are partly lost; checked studies trace under half to an unresolved V gene and leave the rest unexplained. Here the sample has 80,000 to 95,000 clones; almost 97% occur a single time. Around 0.37% of the sample belongs to the ten largest clones.

With regard to this clone: What this receptor recognizes is not known. No much larger clone is present one base from it, and per-base qualities are unavailable.

Sequences were obtained from T cells isolated from PBMCs. This TCR was recovered from a human donor in good health. The chain uses TRBV7-2 and TRBJ2-1; 8 middle bases align to TRBD2. At the DNA level, the sequence is TGTGCCAGCAGCTTATCGGGAGGGACAAACAGGAATGAGCAGTTCTTC. The resulting protein is CASSLSGGTNRNEQFF.